One sample yielded the 9 T cell receptor beta chains listed below, sequenced in a study of T cells in Graves' hyperthyroidism and ophthalmopathy. TCR beta CDR3 sequences were amplified from RNA transcripts. Carried out on the TCR CDR3, a first-round RT-PCR used the HTBI primer set. TCRdb independently ran MiXCR on the multiplex PCR reads; one entry per CDR3 protein. The profile shows fewer than 900,000 distinct CDR3 sequences, 18% of them singletons. The sample was blood. These receptor sequences come from a woman between 45 and 65 years old with Graves' hyperthyroidism that later progressed to Graves' ophthalmopathy.

This clonotype has just a few counts. This chain joins TRBV18 and TRBJ2-7, with a tentative D call TRBD2 (5 bases). Germline CDR1 reads KGHSH; CDR2 reads LQKENI. The CDR3 loop spans 12 amino acids. The germline V and J ends were trimmed by 4 bases and 6 bases, with 10 bases remaining between them. The CDR3 sequence: CASSLGLAEQYF. Written as DNA, the CDR3 is TGTGCCAGCTCACTTGGACTCGCCGAGCAGTACTTC.

There are a few counts of this clonotype. The chain links TRBV5-4 to TRBJ2-3, with 11 nucleotides matching TRBD1. The CDR3 spans 19 residues. J lost 1 base, V lost 9 bases, and 19 bases had no gene match. Germline V gives CDR1 SGHNT, CDR2 YYREEE (reference sequence). CDR3 region: CATSPPGTGGFLGTDTQYF. The CDR3 DNA reads as TGTGCCACCTCACCCCCGGGGACAGGGGGTTTCCTTGGCACAGATACGCAGTATTTT.

The rearrangement links TRBV9 to TRBJ2-2; 11 bases align to TRBD1. Germline CDR1 SGDLS, CDR2 YYNGEE. The V segment lost 4 bases and the J segment 7 bases; nucleotides outside the gene matches: 6. The CDR3 runs to 15 residues. The CDR3 nucleotides are TGTGCCAGCAGCACCCGGACAGGGGGCAACGGGGAGCTGTTTTTT. Residues: CASSTRTGGNGELFF.

The chain carries TRBV7-9 and TRBJ2-2; D gene ambiguous. V lost 2 bases and J 1 base, leaving 8 bases between the germline ends. The CDR3 runs to 15 residues. CDR1 and CDR2 (germline): SEHNR, FQNEAQ (reference sequence). CDR3 in amino acids: CASSLSLGNTGELFF. The DNA of the CDR3 is TGTGCCAGCAGCTTATCCCTTGGGAACACCGGGGAGCTGTTTTTT.

A single count supports this clonotype. The chain recombines TRBV20-1 with TRBJ1-2, with TRBD1 identical over 9 bases. Unmatched junction bases numbered 10, after V lost 4 bases and J lost 1 base. The CDR3 loop spans 16 amino acids. Germline CDR1 reads DFQATT; CDR2 reads SNEGSKA (reference sequence). The CDR3 DNA reads as TGCAGTGCTACACCGGGACAGGGTGGAGATAACTATGGCTACACCTTC. The encoded protein is CSATPGQGGDNYGYTF.

The sample holds a few counts of this clonotype. J is TRBJ1-5 and V is TRBV5-6, with D unclear. CDR1 is SGHDT, CDR2 YYEEEE, per germline. Trimming took off 0 bases at V and 6 bases at J, with 13 bases between the two ends. The CDR3 is made up of 15 amino acids. The CDR3: CASSLGAPAGQPQHF. The CDR3 coding sequence is TGTGCCAGCAGCTTGGGAGCCCCTGCGGGTCAGCCCCAGCATTTT.

Points on this clonotype: One end of the junction fails to match germline, which may point to a read error. The chain recombines TRBV3-1 with TRBJ1-2; tentatively, D is TRBD1 (5 bases). The CDR3 is 16 residues long. Germline CDR1 reads LGHDT; CDR2 reads YNNKEL (reference sequence). The CDR3 spells CASSPGPSRFNYDYTF. CDR3 nucleotide sequence: TGTGCCAGCAGCCCGGGACCCTCCAGGTTTAACTATGACTACACCTTC.

This sequence joins TRBV19 and TRBJ2-1, with 8 bases lining up with TRBD2. The CDR3 is 17 residues long. V shed 4 bases and J 0 bases; nucleotides not matched to a gene: 8. Germline V lookup: CDR1 LNHDA, CDR2 SQIVND (reference sequence). The CDR3 loop is CASSKSQRGRSYNEQFF. As DNA, the CDR3 is TGTGCCAGTAGTAAGTCCCAGCGGGGGCGCTCCTACAATGAGCAGTTCTTC.

The J gene is TRBJ2-1, the V gene TRBV9, with TRBD2 identical over 10 bases. Germline-derived CDR1 and CDR2 are SGDLS and YYNGEE. The V segment lost 0 bases and the J segment 4 bases; nucleotides outside the gene matches: 4. The CDR3 has 16 amino acids. The CDR3 loop is CASSVEGTSVYNEQFF. CDR3 in DNA: TGTGCCAGCAGCGTAGAAGGGACTAGCGTTTACAATGAGCAGTTCTTC.